What follows describes a single T cell receptor beta chain. The antigen is undetermined. CDR3 length equals 14 residues. Making the TCR beta cDNA relied on 5'RACE template switching with UMIs. TCRdb re-analyzed the 5' RACE reads; it lists each CDR3 protein once, without DNA. This table holds over 250,000 distinct CDR3 sequences. The data originate from a study of T cells expressing NK-cell markers. Study summary: The study drew TCR beta repertoires from sorted CD3+CD56+NKG2C+, CD3+CD56+NKG2C- and CD3+CD56-NKG2C+ T cells. Seven donors tested HCMV-seropositive and one tested seronegative among the eight sequenced. General study points: The same clonotypes also predominated in the CD3+CD56-NKG2C+ fraction of a handful of donors.

The V and J genes are TRBV12-3 or TRBV12-4 and TRBJ2-5; with no DNA, the TCRdb D assignment of TRBD1 cannot be verified. Material: blood T cells: a sorted CD56 or NKG2C T cell subset, CD4+ or CD8+ T cells, or bulk PBMC T cells (not recorded which). The clonotype comes from a woman aged 18-70 years in good health. This chain's CDR3 is CASTTLSLGETQYF.